Described below is a single T cell receptor (beta chain) sequence and its context. Generated by immunoSEQ multiplex PCR, the TCRdb table keeps only in-frame clones and is missing some. This sample has around 30,000 clones, with 83% found just once. The entry originates in a study of blood T cell repertoires in COVID-19. Germline V gives CDR1 MDHEN, CDR2 SYDVKM. This CDR3 has 21 residues. The ends lost 5 bases at V and 0 bases at J; junction bases unmatched: 23. This rearrangement joins TRBV28 to TRBJ2-3; TRBD1 aligns across 7 bases. This TCR came from a human donor in a cohort sampled during active COVID-19. Material: peripheral blood. The CDR3 loop reads CASSLPGQRLIFKTSTDTQYF. DNA of the CDR3: TGTGCCAGCAGTCTCCCGGGACAGAGGTTAATTTTTAAAACTAGCACAGATACGCAGTATTTT.